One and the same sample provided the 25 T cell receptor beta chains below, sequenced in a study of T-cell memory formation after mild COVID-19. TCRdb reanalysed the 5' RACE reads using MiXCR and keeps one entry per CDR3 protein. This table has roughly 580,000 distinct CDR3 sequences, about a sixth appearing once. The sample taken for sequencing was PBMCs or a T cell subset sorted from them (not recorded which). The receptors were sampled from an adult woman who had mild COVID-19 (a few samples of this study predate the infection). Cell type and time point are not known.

The CDR3 nucleotides read TGTGCCAGCTCACGGGCAGGGGCTAACAATGAGCAGTTCTTC. Translating it yields CASSRAGANNEQFF. J is TRBJ2-1 and V is TRBV18; maybe TRBD1 (6 bases). The CDR3 extends over 14 amino acids. Germline values: CDR1 KGHSH, CDR2 LQKENI. V shed 4 bases and J shed 5 bases, with 12 bases lying between them. Full variable domain (outside the CDR3, taken from reference TRBV18 and TRBJ2-1): NAGVMQNPRHLVRRRGQEARLRCSPMKGHSHVYWYRQLPEEGLKFMVYLQKENIIDESGMPKERFSAEFPKEGPSILRIQQVVRGDSAAYFCASSRAGANNEQFFGPGTRLTVL.

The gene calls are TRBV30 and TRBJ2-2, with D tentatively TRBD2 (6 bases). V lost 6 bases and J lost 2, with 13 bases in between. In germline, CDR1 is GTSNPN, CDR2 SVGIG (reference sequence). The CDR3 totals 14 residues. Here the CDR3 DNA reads TGTGCCTGCGCGGGACTCGTAAACACCGGGGAGCTGTTTTTT. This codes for CACAGLVNTGELFF.

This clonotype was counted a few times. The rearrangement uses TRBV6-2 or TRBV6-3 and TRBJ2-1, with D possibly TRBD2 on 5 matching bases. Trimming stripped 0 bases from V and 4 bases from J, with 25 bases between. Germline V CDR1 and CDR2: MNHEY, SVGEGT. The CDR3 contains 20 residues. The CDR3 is CASSYSRVNHSPERYNEQFF. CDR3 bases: TGTGCCAGCAGTTACTCGAGGGTAAACCACTCCCCAGAACGATACAATGAGCAGTTCTTC.

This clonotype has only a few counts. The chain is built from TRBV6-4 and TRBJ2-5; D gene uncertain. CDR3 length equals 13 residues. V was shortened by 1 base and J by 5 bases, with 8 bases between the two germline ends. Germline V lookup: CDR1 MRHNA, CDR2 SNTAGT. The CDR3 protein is CASSDYGGETQYF. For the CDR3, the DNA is TGTGCCAGCAGTGACTATGGTGGGGAGACCCAGTACTTC.

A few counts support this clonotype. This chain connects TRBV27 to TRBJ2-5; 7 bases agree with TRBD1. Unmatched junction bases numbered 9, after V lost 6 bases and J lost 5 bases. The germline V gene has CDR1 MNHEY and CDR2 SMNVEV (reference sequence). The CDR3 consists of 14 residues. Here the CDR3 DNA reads TGTGCCAGCAGCCAGGACAGGTGGGGGGAGACCCAGTACTTC. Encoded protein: CASSQDRWGETQYF.

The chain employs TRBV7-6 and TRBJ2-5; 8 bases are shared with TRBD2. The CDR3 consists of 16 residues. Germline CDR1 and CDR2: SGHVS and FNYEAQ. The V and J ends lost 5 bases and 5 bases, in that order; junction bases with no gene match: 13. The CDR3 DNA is TGTGCCAGCAGCCCAGCCTTCCGGGGGGGCCGTGAGACCCAGTACTTC. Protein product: CASSPAFRGGRETQYF.

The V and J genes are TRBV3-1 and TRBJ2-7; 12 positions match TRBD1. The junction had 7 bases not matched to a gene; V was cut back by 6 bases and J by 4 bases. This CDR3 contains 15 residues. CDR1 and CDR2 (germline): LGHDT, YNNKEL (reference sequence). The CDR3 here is CASSAGTGGGYEQYV. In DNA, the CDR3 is TGTGCCAGCAGTGCCGGGACAGGGGGCGGGTACGAGCAGTACGTC.

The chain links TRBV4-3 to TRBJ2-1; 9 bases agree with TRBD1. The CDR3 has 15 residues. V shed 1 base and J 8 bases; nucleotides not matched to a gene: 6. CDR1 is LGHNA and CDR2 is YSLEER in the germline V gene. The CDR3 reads CASSQGTGALDEQFF. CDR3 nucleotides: TGCGCCAGCAGCCAAGGGACAGGGGCGTTAGATGAGCAGTTCTTC.

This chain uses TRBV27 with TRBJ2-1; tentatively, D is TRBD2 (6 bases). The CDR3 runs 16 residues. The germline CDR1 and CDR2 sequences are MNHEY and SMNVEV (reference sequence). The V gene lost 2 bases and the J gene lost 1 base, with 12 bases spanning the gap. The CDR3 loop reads CASSLAHSGSYNEQFF. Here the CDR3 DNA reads TGTGCCAGCAGTTTAGCCCATAGCGGTTCCTACAATGAGCAGTTCTTC.

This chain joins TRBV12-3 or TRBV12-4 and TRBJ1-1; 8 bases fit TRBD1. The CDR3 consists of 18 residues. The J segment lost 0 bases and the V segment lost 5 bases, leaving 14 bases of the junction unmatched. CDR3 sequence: CASSMGEGTGGLNTEAFF. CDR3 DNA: TGTGCCAGCAGTATGGGGGAGGGGACAGGAGGACTGAACACTGAAGCTTTCTTT.

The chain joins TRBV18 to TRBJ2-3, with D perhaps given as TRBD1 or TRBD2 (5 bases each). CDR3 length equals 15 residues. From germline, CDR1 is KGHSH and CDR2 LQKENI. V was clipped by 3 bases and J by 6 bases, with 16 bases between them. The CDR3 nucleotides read TGTGCCAGCTCACCTCTTTCCGGGGCCCAGGATACGCAGTATTTT. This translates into CASSPLSGAQDTQYF.

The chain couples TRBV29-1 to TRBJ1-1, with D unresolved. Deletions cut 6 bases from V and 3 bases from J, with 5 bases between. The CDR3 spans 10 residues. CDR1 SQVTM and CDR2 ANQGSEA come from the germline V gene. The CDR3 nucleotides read TGCAGCGTGCTCGACACTGAAGCTTTCTTT. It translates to CSVLDTEAFF.

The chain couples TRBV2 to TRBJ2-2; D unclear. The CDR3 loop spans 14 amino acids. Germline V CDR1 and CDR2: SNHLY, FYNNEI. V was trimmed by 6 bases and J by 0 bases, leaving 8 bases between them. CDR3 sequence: CASRLKANTGELFF. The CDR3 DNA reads TGTGCCAGCAGGCTAAAGGCGAACACCGGGGAGCTGTTTTTT.

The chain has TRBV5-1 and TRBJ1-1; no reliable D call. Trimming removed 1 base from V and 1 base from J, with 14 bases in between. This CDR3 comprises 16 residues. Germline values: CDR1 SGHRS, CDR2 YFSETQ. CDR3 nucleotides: TGCGCCAGCAGCTTGTTCGAGGTGGCTCCGAACACTGAAGCTTTCTTT. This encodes CASSLFEVAPNTEAFF.

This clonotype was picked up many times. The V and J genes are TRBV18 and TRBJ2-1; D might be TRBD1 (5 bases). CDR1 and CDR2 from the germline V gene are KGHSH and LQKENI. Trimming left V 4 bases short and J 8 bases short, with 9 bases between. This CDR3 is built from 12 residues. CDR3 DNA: TGTGCCAGCTCACGAAGGGGTGATGAGCAGTTCTTC. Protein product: CASSRRGDEQFF.

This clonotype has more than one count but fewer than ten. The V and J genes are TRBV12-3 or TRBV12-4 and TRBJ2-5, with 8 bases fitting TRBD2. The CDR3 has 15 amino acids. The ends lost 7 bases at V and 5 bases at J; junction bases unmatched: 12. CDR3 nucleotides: TGTGCCAGCACGGCAGAGCGGGGGCTCTATGAGACCCAGTACTTC. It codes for CASTAERGLYETQYF.

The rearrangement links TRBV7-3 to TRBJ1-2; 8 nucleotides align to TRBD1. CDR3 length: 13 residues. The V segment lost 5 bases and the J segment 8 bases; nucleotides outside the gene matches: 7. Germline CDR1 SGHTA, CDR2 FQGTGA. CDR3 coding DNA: TGTGCCAGCAGCAACCCCAGGGGGCGCGGCTACACCTTC. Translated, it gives CASSNPRGRGYTF.

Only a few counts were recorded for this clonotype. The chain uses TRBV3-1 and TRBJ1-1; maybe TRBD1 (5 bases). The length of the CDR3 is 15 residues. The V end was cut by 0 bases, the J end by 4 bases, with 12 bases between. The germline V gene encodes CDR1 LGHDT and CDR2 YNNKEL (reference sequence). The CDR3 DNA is TGTGCCAGCAGCCAAGATTGGGGGTTTGGCACTGAAGCTTTCTTT. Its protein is CASSQDWGFGTEAFF.

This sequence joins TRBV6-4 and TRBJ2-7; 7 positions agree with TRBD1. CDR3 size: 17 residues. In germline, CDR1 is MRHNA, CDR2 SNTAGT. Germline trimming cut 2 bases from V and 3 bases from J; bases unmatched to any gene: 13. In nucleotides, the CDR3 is TGTGCCAGCAGTGACCGACGCGACAGGGCCCTCTTCTACGAGCAGTACTTC. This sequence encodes CASSDRRDRALFYEQYF.

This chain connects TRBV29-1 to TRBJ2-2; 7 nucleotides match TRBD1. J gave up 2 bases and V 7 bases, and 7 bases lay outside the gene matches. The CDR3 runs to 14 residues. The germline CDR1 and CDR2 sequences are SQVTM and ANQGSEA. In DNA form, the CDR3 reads TGCAGCGCCCCAAGACAGGGAAACACCGGGGAGCTGTTTTTT. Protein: CSAPRQGNTGELFF.

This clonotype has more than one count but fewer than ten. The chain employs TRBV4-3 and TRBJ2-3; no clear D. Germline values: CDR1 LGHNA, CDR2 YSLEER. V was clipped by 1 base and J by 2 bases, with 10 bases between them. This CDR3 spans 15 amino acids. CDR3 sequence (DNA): TGCGCCAGCAGCCAAGTCGGCCAGAACACAGATACGCAGTATTTT. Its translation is CASSQVGQNTDTQYF.

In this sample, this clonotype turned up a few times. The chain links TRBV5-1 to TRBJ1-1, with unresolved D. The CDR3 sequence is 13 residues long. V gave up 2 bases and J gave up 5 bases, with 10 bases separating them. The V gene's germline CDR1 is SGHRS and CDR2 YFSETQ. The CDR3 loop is CASSLSTLTEAFF. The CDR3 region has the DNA TGCGCCAGCAGCTTAAGTACCCTAACTGAAGCTTTCTTT. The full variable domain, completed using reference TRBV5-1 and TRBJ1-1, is KAGVTQTPRYLIKTRGQQVTLSCSPISGHRSVSWYQQTPGQGLQFLFEYFSETQRNKGNFPGRFSGRQFSNSRSEMNVSTLELGDSALYLCASSLSTLTEAFFGQGTRLTVV.

CDR3 in amino acids: CASSNVGGTEAFF. The CDR3, as DNA: TGTGCCAGCAGTAATGTTGGAGGCACTGAAGCTTTCTTT. The chain is built from TRBV3-1 and TRBJ1-1, with D unclear. V lost 6 bases, J lost 4 bases, and 12 bases lay in between. This CDR3 is built from 13 residues. Germline V gene sequence: CDR1 LGHDT, CDR2 YNNKEL (reference sequence). The whole variable domain, filled in from reference TRBV3-1 and TRBJ1-1, reads DTAVSQTPKYLVTQMGNDKSIKCEQNLGHDTMYWYKQDSKKFLKIMFSYNNKELIINETVPNRFSPKSPDKAHLNLHINSLELGDSAVYFCASSNVGGTEAFFGQGTRLTVV.

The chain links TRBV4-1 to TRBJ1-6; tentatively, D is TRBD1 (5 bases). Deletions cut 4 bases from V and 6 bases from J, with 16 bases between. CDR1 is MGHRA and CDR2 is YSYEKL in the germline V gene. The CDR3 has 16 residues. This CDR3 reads CASSRGTGPPNSPLHF. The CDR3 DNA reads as TGCGCCAGCAGCCGAGGGACCGGGCCTCCTAATTCACCCCTCCACTTT.

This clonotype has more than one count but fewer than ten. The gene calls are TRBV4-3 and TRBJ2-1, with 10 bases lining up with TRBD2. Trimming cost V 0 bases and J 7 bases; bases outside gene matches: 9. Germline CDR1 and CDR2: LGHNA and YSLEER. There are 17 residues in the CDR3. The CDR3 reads CASSQDWASGRTNEQFF. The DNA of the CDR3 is TGCGCCAGCAGCCAAGATTGGGCTAGCGGGAGAACAAATGAGCAGTTCTTC.